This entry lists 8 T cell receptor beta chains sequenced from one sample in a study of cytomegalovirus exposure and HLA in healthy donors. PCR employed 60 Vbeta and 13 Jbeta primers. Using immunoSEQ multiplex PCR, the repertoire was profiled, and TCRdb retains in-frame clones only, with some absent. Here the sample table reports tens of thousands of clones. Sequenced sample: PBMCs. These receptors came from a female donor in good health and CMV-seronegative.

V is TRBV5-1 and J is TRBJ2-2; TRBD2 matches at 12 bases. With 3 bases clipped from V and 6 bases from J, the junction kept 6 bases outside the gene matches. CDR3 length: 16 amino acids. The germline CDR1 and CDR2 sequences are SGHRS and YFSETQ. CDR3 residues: CASSSASGRAPGELFF. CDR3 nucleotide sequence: TGCGCCAGCAGCTCCGCTAGCGGGAGGGCTCCCGGGGAGCTGTTTTTT.

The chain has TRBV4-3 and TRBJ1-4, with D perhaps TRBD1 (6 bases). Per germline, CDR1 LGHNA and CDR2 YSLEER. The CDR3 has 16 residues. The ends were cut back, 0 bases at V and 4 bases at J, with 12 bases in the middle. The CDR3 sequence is CASSQDYRTVNEKLFF. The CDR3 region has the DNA TGCGCCAGCAGCCAAGATTACCGGACAGTTAATGAAAAACTGTTTTTT.

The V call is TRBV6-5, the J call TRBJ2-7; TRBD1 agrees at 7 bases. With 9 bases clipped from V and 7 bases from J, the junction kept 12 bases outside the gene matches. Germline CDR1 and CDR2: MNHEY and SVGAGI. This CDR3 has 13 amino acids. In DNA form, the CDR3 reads TGTGCCAGTTCCGGGACAGAGCACAGGGAGCAGTACTTC. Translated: CASSGTEHREQYF.

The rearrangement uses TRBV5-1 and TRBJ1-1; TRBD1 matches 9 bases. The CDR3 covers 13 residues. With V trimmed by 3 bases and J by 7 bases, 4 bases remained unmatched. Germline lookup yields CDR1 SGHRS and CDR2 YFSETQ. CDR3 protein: CASSYDRGSEAFF. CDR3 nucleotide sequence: TGCGCCAGCAGCTACGACAGGGGGAGTGAAGCTTTCTTT. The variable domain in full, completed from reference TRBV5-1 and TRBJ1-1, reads KAGVTQTPRYLIKTRGQQVTLSCSPISGHRSVSWYQQTPGQGLQFLFEYFSETQRNKGNFPGRFSGRQFSNSRSEMNVSTLELGDSALYLCASSYDRGSEAFFGQGTRLTVV.

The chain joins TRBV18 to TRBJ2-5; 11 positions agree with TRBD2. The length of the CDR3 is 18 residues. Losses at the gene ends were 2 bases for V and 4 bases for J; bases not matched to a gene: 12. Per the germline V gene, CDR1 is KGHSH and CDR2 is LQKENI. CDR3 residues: CASSPSPGSGRAAETQYF. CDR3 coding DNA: TGTGCCAGCTCACCATCCCCAGGTAGCGGGAGGGCCGCAGAGACCCAGTACTTC.

CDR3 sequence: CAWSLSGRDTQYF. The CDR3 DNA follows: TGTGCCTGGAGTCTGAGTGGTCGAGATACGCAGTATTTT. J is TRBJ2-3 and V is TRBV30; no clear D gene. CDR1 and CDR2 (germline): GTSNPN, SVGIG (reference sequence). CDR3 size: 13 residues. The ends were cut back, 2 bases at V and 5 bases at J, with 11 bases in the middle.

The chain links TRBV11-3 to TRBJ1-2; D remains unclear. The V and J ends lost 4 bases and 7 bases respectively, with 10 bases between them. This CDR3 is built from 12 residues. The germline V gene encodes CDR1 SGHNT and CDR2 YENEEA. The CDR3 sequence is CASSSGKGGYTF. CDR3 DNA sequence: TGTGCCAGCAGCTCGGGTAAAGGTGGCTACACCTTC.

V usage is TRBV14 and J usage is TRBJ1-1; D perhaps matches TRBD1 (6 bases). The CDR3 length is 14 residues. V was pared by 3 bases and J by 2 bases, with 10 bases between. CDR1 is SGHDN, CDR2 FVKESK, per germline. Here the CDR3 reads CASSHRGTNTEAFF. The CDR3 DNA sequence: TGTGCCAGCAGCCACCGTGGGACAAACACTGAAGCTTTCTTT.